This T cell receptor beta chain was sequenced during a study of shared clonotypes between healthy human individuals. Worth noting for this clone: What it binds is unknown.

The CDR3 consists of 16 residues. Trimming removed 6 bases from V and 0 bases from J, with 18 bases in between. The germline V gene encodes CDR1 SQVTM and CDR2 ANQGSEA. Here immunoSEQ multiplex PCR was the method, and the copy in TCRdb shows in-frame clones only, minus some. The table has millions of clones, roughly 96% seen once; the top ten hold approximately 0.13%. The study's findings and limits: Researchers sampled only blood; tissue repertoires likely differ.

The clonotype was recovered from a man aged 18 to 29 in good health. J is TRBJ1-3 and V is TRBV29-1, with D possibly matching TRBD1 (5 bases). Specimen: naive CD4+ T cells sorted from blood. Subset here: CD45RA+ positively selected. CDR3 loop: CSVATFGTPSGNTIYF. The CDR3 DNA reads TGCAGCGTAGCAACGTTTGGGACCCCCTCTGGAAACACCATATATTTT.